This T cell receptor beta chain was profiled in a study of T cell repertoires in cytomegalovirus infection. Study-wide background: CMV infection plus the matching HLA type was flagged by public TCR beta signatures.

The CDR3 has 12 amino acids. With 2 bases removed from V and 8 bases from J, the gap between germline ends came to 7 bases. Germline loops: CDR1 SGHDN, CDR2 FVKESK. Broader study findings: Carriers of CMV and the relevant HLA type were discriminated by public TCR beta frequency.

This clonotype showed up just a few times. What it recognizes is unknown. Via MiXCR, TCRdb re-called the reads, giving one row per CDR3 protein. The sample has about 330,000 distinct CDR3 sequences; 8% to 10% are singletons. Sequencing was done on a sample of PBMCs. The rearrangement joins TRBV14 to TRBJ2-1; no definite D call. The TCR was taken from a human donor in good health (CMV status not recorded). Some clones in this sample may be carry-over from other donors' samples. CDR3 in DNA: TGTGCCAGCAGCCAATATCCCGATGAGCAGTTCTTC. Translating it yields CASSQYPDEQFF. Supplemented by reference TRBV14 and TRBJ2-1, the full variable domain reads EAGVTQFPSHSVIEKGQTVTLRCDPISGHDNLYWYRRVMGKEIKFLLHFVKESKQDESGMPNNRFLAERTGGTYSTLKVQPAELEDSGVYFCASSQYPDEQFFGPGTRLTVL.